The clone carrying this T cell receptor beta chain came up many times. Its antigen is unknown. The entry originates in a study of T-cell reconstitution after alpha-beta-depleted transplantation in children. Findings of the study overall: Reportedly, only several hundred clones from non-depleted graft cells drove alpha-beta T-cell counts at about two months. T-cell counts and diversity at one year following transplant were attributed mainly to newly produced T cells. Where some patients showed high TCRbeta diversity at day 60, it came from recipient T cells and thymic progenitors that had survived.

The TCRbeta library was prepared with unique molecular identifiers. TCRdb reanalysed the PCR reads using MiXCR and keeps one entry per CDR3 protein. There are fewer than 700,000 distinct CDR3 sequences in the sample; under 15% occur only once, and over 2% lies in the top ten. This CDR3 comprises 18 residues. V was pared by 3 bases and J by 5 bases, with 12 bases of the junction left unmatched. The sequence was obtained from a male patient under 18 who had a stem cell transplant for acute myeloid leukemia, so the T cells may come from the graft donor. The chain couples TRBV12-3 or TRBV12-4 to TRBJ2-2; 10 nucleotides match TRBD2. The starting material was PBMCs, mostly from graft donor cells, obtained 360 days after TCRalphabeta/CD19-depleted stem cell transplant. Here the CDR3 reads CASSFYVGASGRTGELFF. The CDR3 DNA reads TGTGCCAGCAGTTTTTATGTGGGGGCTAGCGGGAGAACCGGGGAGCTGTTTTTT.